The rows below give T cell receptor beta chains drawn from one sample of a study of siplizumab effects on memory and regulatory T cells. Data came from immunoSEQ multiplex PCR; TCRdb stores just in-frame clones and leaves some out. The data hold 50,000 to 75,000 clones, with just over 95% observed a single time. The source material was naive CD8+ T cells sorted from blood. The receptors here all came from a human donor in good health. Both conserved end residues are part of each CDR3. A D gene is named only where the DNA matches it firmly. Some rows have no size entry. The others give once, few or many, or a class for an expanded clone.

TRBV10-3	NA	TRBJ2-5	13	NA	TGTGCCATCAGTGTGGCAGGGGAAGAGACCCAGTACTTC	CAISVAGEETQYF
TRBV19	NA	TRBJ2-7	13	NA	TGTGCCAGTAGTATTGCTGGAAACTACGAGCAGTACTTC	CASSIAGNYEQYF
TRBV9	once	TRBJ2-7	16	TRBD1	TGTGCCAGCAGCGTAGATTCAGGACAGGGGGGTGAGGAGCAGTACTTC	CASSVDSGQGGEEQYF
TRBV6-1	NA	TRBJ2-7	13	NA	TGTGCCAGCAGAGGCATGGGCCGGGACGAGCAGTACTTC	CASRGMGRDEQYF
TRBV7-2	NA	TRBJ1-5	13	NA	TGTGCCAGCAGCTTAGGCGGGGGGCAGCCCCAGCATTTT	CASSLGGGQPQHF
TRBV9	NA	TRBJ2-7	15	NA	TGTGCCAGCAGCGTAGCTACCGGGGGCGGCTACGAGCAGTACTTC	CASSVATGGGYEQYF
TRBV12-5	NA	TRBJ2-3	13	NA	TGTGCTAGTGGTTTGGCGCTAACAGATACGCAGTATTTT	CASGLALTDTQYF
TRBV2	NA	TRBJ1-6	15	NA	TGTGCCAGCAGTGAGGGGGTGGGCTATAATTCACCCCTCCACTTT	CASSEGVGYNSPLHF
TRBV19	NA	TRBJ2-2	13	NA	TGTGCCAGTAGTTGGGGGAACACCGGGGAGCTGTTTTTT	CASSWGNTGELFF
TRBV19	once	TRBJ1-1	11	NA	TGTGCCAGTAGTATCACTGATGAAGCTTTCTTT	CASSITDEAFF
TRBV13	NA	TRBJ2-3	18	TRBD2	TGTGCCAGCAGCCTCCGACTAGCGGGGGGGATCATCCCAGATACGCAGTATTTT	CASSLRLAGGIIPDTQYF